These T cell receptor beta chains were read from a single sample in a study of blood T cell repertoires in COVID-19. Produced via immunoSEQ multiplex PCR; TCRdb's table is partial and in-frame only. This sample has about 270,000 clones, with about 90% found just once. Sample: peripheral blood. Source of these receptors: a woman between 25 and 40 years old with COVID-19, enrolled during active disease. The conserved cysteine and the conserved F or W are not part of the CDR3 here. The size entry is marked missing in some rows and otherwise reads once, few, many or a size class.

once | TRBV5-6 | ASSPFRSSYNEQF
- | TRBV18 | ASSPKQGYEDQPQH
- | TRBV5-4 | ASSLRQTNYGYT
- | TRBV20-1 | SASQNYGYT
- | TRBV5-1 | ASSERSPRDTGELF
- | TRBV14 | ASSQETGYNEQF
once | TRBV6-5 | ASSYSNGYGYT
- | TRBV29-1 | SVWGQDSRHEQF
once | TRBV11-2 | ASSFRGSSYNEQF
- | TRBV5-1 | ASSPNGGAASTDTQY
- | TRBV9 | ASSVVGDTDTQY
- | TRBV19 | ASSTGGTSGGTNTGELF
- | TRBV7-9 | ASSLAPGLGSAPLH
- | TRBV6-5 | ASSYPAGGEQF
- | TRBV5-1 | ASSLGVSLRGTDTQY
- | TRBV2 | ASIVSGGAFNEQF
- | TRBV2 | ATSKGASGYT
once | TRBV5-8 | ASSGVGGSEAF
- | TRBV28 | ASSKQGLGYT
- | TRBV7-6 | ASSLPSGELF